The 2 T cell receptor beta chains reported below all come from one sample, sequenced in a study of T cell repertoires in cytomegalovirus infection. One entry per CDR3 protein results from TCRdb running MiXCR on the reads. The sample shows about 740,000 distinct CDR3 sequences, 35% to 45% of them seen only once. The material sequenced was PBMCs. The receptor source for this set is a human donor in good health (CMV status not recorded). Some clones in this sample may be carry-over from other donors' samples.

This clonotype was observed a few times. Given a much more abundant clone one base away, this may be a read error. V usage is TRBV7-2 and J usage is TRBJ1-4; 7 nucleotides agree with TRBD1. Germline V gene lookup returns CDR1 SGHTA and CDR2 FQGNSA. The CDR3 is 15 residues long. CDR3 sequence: CASSGLQGTNDKLFF. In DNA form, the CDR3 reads TGTGCCAGCAGCGGACTACAGGGGACTAATGACAAACTGTTTTTT.

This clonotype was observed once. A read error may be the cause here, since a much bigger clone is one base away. As DNA, the CDR3 is TGTGCCAGCAGCCAGCGGGATCGAGAGATCCAGTACTTC. It codes for CASSQRDREIQYF. The chain carries TRBV7-2 and TRBJ2-5, with 7 bases identical to TRBD2. Germline V gene sequence: CDR1 SGHTA, CDR2 FQGNSA. This CDR3 has 13 residues.